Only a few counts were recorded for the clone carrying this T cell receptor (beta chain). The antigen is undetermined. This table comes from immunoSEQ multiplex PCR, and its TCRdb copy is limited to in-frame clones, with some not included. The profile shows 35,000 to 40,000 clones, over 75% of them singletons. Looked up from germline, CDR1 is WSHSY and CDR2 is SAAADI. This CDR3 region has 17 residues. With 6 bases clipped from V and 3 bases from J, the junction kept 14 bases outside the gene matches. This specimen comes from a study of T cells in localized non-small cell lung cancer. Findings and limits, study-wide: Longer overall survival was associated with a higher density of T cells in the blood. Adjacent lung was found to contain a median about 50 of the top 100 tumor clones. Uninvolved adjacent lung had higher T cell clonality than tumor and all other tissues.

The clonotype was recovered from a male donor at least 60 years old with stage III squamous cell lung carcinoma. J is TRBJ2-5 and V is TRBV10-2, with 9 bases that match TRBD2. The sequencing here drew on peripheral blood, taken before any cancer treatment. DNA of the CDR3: TGCGCCAGCAGATGGAGCCTCGAGCGGGGGGTAAAAGAGACCCAGTACTTC. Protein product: CASRWSLERGVKETQYF.